The TCR beta chain under discussion was sequenced for a study of shared clonotypes between healthy human individuals. The split of CD4+ cells yielded CD45RA+ naive and CD45RA-negative memory subsets. Running of the assay took place at deep level. The data were produced by immunoSEQ multiplex PCR, yet TCRdb's version contains in-frame clones alone and is incomplete. The data show some 500,000 clones, more than 95% seen once. Sample: naive CD4+ T cells sorted from blood. Subset here: CD45RA+ positively selected. This TCR derives from a woman under 40 in good health.

CDR3 region: CASRLATYEQYF. The CDR3 DNA reads TGTGCCAGCCGACTAGCGACGTACGAGCAGTACTTC. The chain has TRBV28 and TRBJ2-5, with 8 bases aligning to TRBD2. The J call may be incorrect, as the DNA end agrees better with TRBJ2-7. This CDR3 region has 12 residues. Germline V gives CDR1 MDHEN, CDR2 SYDVKM.